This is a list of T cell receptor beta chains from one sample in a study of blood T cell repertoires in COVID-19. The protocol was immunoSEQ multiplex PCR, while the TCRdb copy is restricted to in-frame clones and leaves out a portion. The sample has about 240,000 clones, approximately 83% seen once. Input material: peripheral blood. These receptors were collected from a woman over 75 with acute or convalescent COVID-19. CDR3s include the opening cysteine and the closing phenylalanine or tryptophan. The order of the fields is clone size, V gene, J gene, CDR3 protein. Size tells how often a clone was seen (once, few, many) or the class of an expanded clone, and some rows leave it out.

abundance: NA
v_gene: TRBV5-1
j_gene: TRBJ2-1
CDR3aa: CASGGGSYNEQFF

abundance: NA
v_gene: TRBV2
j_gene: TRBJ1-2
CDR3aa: CASSPPQGGGYTF

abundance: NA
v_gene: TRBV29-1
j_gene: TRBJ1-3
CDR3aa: CSVIQSSGNTIYF

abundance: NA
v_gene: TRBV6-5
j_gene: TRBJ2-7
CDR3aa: CASRRQGYHEQYF

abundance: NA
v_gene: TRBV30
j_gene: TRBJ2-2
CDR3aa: CAWNGLRGRGTTGELFF

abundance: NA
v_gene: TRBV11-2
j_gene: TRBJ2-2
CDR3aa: CASSLGTSGGDNTGELFF

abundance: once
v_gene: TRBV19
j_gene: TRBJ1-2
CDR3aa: CASSMDRESYTF

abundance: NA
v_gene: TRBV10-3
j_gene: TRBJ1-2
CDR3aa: CAISESWDRQRYGYTF

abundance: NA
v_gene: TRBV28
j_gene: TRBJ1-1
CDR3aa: CASSTDPNLNTEAFF

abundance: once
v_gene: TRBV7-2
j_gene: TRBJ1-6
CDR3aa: CASSPTRGSPLHF

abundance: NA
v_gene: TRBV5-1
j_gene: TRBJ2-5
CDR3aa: CASSPTGGDQETQYF

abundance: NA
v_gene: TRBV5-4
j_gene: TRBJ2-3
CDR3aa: CASRPLAGGPHTQYF

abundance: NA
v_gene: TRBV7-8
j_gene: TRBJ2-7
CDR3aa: CASSQYPAGTGAVYEQYF

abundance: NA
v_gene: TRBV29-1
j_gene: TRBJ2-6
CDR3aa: CSVAASGANVLTF

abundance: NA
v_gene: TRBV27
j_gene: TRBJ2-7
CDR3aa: CASSLGGLFHEQYF

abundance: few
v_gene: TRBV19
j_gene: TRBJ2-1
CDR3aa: CASAPTGGHEQFF

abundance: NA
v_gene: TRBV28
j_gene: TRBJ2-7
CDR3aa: CASSRRQGSYEQYF

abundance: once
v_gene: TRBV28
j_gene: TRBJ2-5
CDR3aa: CASSLRTGGETQYF

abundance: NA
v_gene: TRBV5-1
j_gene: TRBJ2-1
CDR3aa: CASSPPGGVVSSYNEQFF

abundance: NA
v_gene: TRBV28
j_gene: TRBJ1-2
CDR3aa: CASSSGTGWGYGYTF

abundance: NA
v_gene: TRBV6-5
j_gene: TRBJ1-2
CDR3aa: CASSPGQINYGYTF

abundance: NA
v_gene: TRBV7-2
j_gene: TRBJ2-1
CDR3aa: CASSLEGGGALGEQFF

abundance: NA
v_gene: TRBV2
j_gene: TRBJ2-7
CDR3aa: CASSRQYEQYF

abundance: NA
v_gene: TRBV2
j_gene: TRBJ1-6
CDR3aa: CASSGGGGPNSPLHF

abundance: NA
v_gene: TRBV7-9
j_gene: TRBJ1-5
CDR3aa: CASSLNENGQPQHF

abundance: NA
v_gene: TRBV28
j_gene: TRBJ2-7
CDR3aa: CASSLWGQGSYEQYF

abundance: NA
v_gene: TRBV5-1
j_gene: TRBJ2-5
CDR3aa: CASSPRGTETQYF

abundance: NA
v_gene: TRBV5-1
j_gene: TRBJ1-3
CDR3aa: CASSMDLEADTIYF

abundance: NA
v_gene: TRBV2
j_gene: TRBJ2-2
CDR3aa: CASRGTGRNTGELFF

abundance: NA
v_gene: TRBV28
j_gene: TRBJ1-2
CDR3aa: CASTLQGFHYGYTF

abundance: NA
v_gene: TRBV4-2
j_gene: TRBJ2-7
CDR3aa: CASSQGTGVPYEQYF

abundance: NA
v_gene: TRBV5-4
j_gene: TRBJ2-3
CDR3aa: CASSPYRDTTDTQYF

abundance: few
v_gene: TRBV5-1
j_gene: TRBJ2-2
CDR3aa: CASSLFAGTNTGELFF

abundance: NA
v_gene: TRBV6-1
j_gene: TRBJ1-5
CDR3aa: CASSDSGQVNQPQHF

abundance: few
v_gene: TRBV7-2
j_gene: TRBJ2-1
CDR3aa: CASSLDSGGGRGEQFF

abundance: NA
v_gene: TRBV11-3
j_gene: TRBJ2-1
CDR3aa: CASSLVGDTQFF

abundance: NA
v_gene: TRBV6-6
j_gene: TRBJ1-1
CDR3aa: CASSYSRNEAFF

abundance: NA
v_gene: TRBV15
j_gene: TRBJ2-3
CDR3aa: CATSNGAPTDTQYF

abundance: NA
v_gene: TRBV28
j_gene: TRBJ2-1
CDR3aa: CASSPPGGLAGGGAYNEQFF